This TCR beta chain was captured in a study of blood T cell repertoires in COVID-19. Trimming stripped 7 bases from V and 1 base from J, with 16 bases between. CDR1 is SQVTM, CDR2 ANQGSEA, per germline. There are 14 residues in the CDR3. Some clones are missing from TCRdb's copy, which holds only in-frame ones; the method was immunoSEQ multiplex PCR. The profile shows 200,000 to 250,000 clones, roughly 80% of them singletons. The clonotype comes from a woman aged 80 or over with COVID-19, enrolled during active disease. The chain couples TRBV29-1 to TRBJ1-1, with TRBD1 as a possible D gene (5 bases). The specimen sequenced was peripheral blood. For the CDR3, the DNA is TGCAGCGCAACAAACCACCAGGGGAACACTGAAGCTTTCTTT. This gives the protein CSATNHQGNTEAFF.